This T cell receptor beta chain was observed in a study of beta chain features in type 1 diabetes. Study-wide findings and caveats: Sequencing of cDNA might inflate the share of cells that strongly express TCR. Among patients with Type 1 diabetes, TCRB CDR3s were moderately but significantly shorter in every one of the four CD4+ subsets.

The single heparinised draw taken from each donor contained about 100 mL of blood on average. With regard to this clone: The antigen is unknown.

CDR1 and CDR2 (germline): LNHDA, SQIVND (reference sequence). The V gene lost 10 bases and the J gene lost 4 bases, with 17 bases spanning the gap. This CDR3 has 14 residues. What was sequenced were expressed TCRB transcripts, since all of the isolated RNA had been reverse transcribed. Approximately 4 million reads on average were seen across naive, central memory and regulatory T cell samples. Some clones are missing from TCRdb's copy, which holds only in-frame ones; the method was immunoSEQ multiplex PCR. The table shows 500,000 to 850,000 clones, with over 11% occurring only once. This TCR came from a man aged 18 to 29 with type 1 diabetes. Sequencing used naive CD4+ T cells from blood. The chain couples TRBV19 to TRBJ2-1; weak D call: TRBD2 (6 bases). The CDR3, as DNA: TGTGCCACCACCCGCGGGGCCGGGTACAATGAGCAGTTCTTC. It is translated as CATTRGAGYNEQFF.